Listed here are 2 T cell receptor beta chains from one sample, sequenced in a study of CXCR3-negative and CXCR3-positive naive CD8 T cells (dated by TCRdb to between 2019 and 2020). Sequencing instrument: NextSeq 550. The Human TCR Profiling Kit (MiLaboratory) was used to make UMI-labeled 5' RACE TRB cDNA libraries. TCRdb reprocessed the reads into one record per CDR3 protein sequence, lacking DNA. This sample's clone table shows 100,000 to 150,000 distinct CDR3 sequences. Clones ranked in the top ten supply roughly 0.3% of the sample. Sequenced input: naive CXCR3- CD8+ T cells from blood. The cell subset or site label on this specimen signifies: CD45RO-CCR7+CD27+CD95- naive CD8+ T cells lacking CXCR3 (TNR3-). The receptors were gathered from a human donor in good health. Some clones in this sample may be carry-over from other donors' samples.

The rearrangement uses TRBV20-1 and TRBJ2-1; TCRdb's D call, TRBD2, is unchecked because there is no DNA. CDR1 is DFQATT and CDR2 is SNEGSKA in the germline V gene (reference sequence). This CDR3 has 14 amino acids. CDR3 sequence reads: CSAEGPPSYNEQFF.

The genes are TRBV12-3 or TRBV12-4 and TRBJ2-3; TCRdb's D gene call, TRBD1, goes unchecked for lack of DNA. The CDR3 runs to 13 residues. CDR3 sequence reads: CASSGQVTDTQYF.